This TCR beta chain stems from a study of STAT5B mutations in CD4+ large granular lymphocyte leukemia. Study findings and constraints: Data were not HLA-matched across samples. Compared with healthy controls (2/35), patient top clones favored TRBV06 (8/27).

Source study methods: Productive clonotypes were detectable down to 2.59 x 10-5 frequency. This table comes from immunoSEQ multiplex PCR, and its TCRdb copy is limited to in-frame clones, with some not included. V, J and clone size reflect that table, while D and trimming were determined from the DNA. This sample yields around 30,000 clones, of which roughly 80% are seen a single time; 4.4% belongs to the top ten. About this clone itself: Its antigen is undetermined.

The length of the CDR3 is 14 residues. Germline values: CDR1 SSHAT, CDR2 FNYEAQ (reference sequence). The J segment lost 5 bases and the V segment lost 6 bases, leaving 6 bases of the junction unmatched. The sequencing input was CD4+ T cells from blood buffy coats. This TCR derives from a human donor in good health. The chain couples TRBV7-7 to TRBJ2-5, with 10 bases identical to TRBD1. The DNA for the CDR3 is TGTGCCAGCAGTAGACAGGGGGCTCGGGAGACCCAGTACTTC. Translation gives CASSRQGARETQYF. Full variable domain (missing parts from reference TRBV7-7 and TRBJ2-5): GAGVSQSPRYKVTKRGQDVTLRCDPISSHATLYWYQQALGQGPEFLTYFNYEAQPDKSGLPSDRFSAERPEGSISTLTIQRTEQRDSAMYRCASSRQGARETQYFGPGTRLLVL.